This TCR beta chain was recovered during a study of blood T cells in healthy people across ages. This CDR3 comprises 15 residues. Germline lookup yields CDR1 LGHNA and CDR2 YSLEER. With a J-beta primer mix and a sample-barcoded 5' primer, a second PCR ran about 7 to 12 cycles. MiXCR was run by TCRdb on the 5' RACE reads, yielding one entry per CDR3 protein. The sample lists fewer than 2,000,000 distinct CDR3 sequences; approximately 39% were seen once. Study-wide findings and caveats: Significant beta diversity loss was already apparent by age around 40, declining roughly linearly. PBMCs left unsorted prevented a conclusive naive versus antigen-experienced comparison.

The sample holds a few counts of this clonotype. Its antigen remains unknown. One junction end disagrees with the germline gene, perhaps due to a read error. V is TRBV4-3 and J is TRBJ1-1; TRBD1 might be the D (5 bases). Sequenced material: blood. The source is a human donor in good health. As DNA, the CDR3 is TGCGCCAGCAGCCAAGTTCCGACAGAGAACAGTGAAGCTTTCTTT. It encodes CASSQVPTENSEAFF.